This T cell receptor beta chain came from a study of kidney transplant recipient with SARS-CoV-2 infection. The CDR3 runs 16 residues. The germline V gene encodes CDR1 SGHRS and CDR2 YFSETQ. TCRdb analysed the reads with MiXCR anew, one entry per CDR3 protein. Here the sample spans 200,000 to 300,000 distinct CDR3 sequences, about 28% being singletons. A word on this clonotype: A much larger clone is a single base away; this may be a read error.

This TCR came from a male patient aged 25-45 years who had COVID-19 and was a kidney transplant recipient. Some T cells may have come from the graft donor. Sequenced here: a blood sample, sampled at baseline and between days 110 and 120 from a kidney transplant recipient. The rearrangement joins TRBV5-1 to TRBJ2-3, with D perhaps TRBD1 (5 bases). The CDR3 loop reads CASSGWGSRQPDMQYF. The CDR3 coding sequence is TGCGCCAGCAGCGGCTGGGGCAGCAGACAGCCAGATATGCAGTATTTT.